Each of the 16 T cell receptor beta chains below was sequenced from the same sample in a study of long-term antiretroviral therapy in people with HIV. The immunoSEQ assay was v3.0, run at survey level. Here immunoSEQ multiplex PCR was the method, and the copy in TCRdb shows in-frame clones only, minus some. The data contain under 35,000 clones, around 96% of them singletons. The starting material was unsorted PBMCs, obtained about 6.6 years after starting antiretroviral therapy. These TCRs come from a young man with HIV.

V usage is TRBV10-3 and J usage is TRBJ2-7; tentatively, D is TRBD2 (6 bases). The CDR3 has 15 amino acids. Germline values: CDR1 ENHRY, CDR2 SYGVKD. With 7 bases removed from V and 2 bases from J, the gap between germline ends came to 18 bases. The CDR3 DNA is TGTGCCATCACTGGGTCGGCGGGGCAACCCTACGAGCAGTACTTC. This translates into CAITGSAGQPYEQYF.

The chain combines TRBV5-4 with TRBJ2-1; D may be TRBD2 (5 bases). V was shortened by 4 bases and J by 2 bases, with 16 bases between the two germline ends. The CDR3 has 16 amino acids. Germline V lookup: CDR1 SGHNT, CDR2 YYREEE (reference sequence). CDR3 in amino acids: CASSRTLGSTYNEQFF. CDR3 DNA: TGTGCCAGCAGCCGTACTCTGGGGAGCACCTACAATGAGCAGTTCTTC.

This sequence joins TRBV5-6 and TRBJ1-1, with D uncertain. There are 15 residues in the CDR3. Trimming shortened V by 3 bases and J by 1 base, and 13 bases separated the two germline ends. CDR1 is SGHDT and CDR2 is YYEEEE in the germline V gene. The CDR3 region is CASSSNVGSNTEAFF. The CDR3 DNA follows: TGTGCCAGCAGCTCAAACGTGGGCTCGAACACTGAAGCTTTCTTT. Based on the CDR3 plus reference TRBV5-6 and TRBJ1-1, the full variable domain is DAGVTQSPTHLIKTRGQQVTLRCSPKSGHDTVSWYQQALGQGPQFIFQYYEEEERQRGNFPDRFSGHQFPNYSSELNVNALLLGDSALYLCASSSNVGSNTEAFFGQGTRLTVV.

This chain joins TRBV9 and TRBJ2-5; TRBD1 matches 9 bases. The CDR3 contains 16 residues. The germline V gene has CDR1 SGDLS and CDR2 YYNGEE. Unmatched junction bases numbered 9, after V lost 2 bases and J lost 4 bases. The CDR3 region is CASSVTQGAYGETQYF. CDR3 DNA sequence: TGTGCCAGCAGCGTTACACAGGGGGCTTACGGAGAGACCCAGTACTTC. The complete variable domain, with remaining parts taken from reference TRBV9 and TRBJ2-5, reads DSGVTQTPKHLITATGQRVTLRCSPRSGDLSVYWYQQSLDQGLQFLIQYYNGEERAKGNILERFSAQQFPDLHSELNLSSLELGDSALYFCASSVTQGAYGETQYFGPGTRLLVL.

The rearrangement uses TRBV5-1 and TRBJ1-1; D is ambiguous. Germline values: CDR1 SGHRS, CDR2 YFSETQ. Trimming stripped 2 bases from V and 3 bases from J, with 2 bases between. The CDR3 has 11 amino acids. For the CDR3, the DNA is TGCGCCAGCAGCTTACACACTGAAGCTTTCTTT. Encoded protein: CASSLHTEAFF.

The chain combines TRBV19 with TRBJ1-1; TRBD1 matches at 7 bases. Germline V gene sequence: CDR1 LNHDA, CDR2 SQIVND (reference sequence). The CDR3 extends over 12 amino acids. Trimming took 6 bases from V and 4 from J; bases not matched to a gene: 2. The CDR3 sequence is CASSSGGTEAFF. The CDR3 bases are TGTGCCAGTAGCTCAGGGGGCACTGAAGCTTTCTTT.

This chain connects TRBV9 to TRBJ2-7; 10 nucleotides agree with TRBD1. The CDR3 consists of 14 residues. Germline V lookup: CDR1 SGDLS, CDR2 YYNGEE. The J segment lost 3 bases and the V segment lost 4 bases, leaving 4 bases of the junction unmatched. CDR3 protein: CASSLGQGYYEQYF. The CDR3 DNA reads as TGTGCCAGCAGCTTGGGACAGGGGTACTACGAGCAGTACTTC.

V and J are TRBV5-1 and TRBJ1-4; D is perhaps TRBD1 (5 bases). Germline-derived CDR1 and CDR2 are SGHRS and YFSETQ. V shed 1 base and J shed 7 bases, with 20 bases lying between them. The CDR3 is made up of 17 amino acids. CDR3 bases: TGCGCCAGCAGCTTGTATAGGGGCAAAAGCCTTCTTGAAAAACTGTTTTTT. It specifies CASSLYRGKSLLEKLFF.

The genes are TRBV6-1 and TRBJ1-2, with D perhaps TRBD1 (6 bases). The CDR3 is 13 amino acids. V lost 3 bases and J 4 bases, leaving 9 bases between the germline ends. Germline values: CDR1 MNHNS, CDR2 SASEGT. CDR3 loop: CASSDVRGYGYTF. CDR3 nucleotides: TGTGCCAGCAGTGACGTCAGGGGCTATGGCTACACCTTC.

The gene calls are TRBV15 and TRBJ1-2; D remains ambiguous. CDR1 and CDR2 from the germline V gene are LNHNV and YYDKDF (reference sequence). With 1 base removed from V and 4 bases from J, the gap between germline ends came to 13 bases. The CDR3 is made up of 15 amino acids. CDR3 bases: TGTGCCACCAGCAGAGCCCTCCTTGCCGCCTATGGCTACACCTTC. Its translation is CATSRALLAAYGYTF.

The chain employs TRBV9 and TRBJ1-2; D unclear. V was clipped by 4 bases and J by 8 bases, with 15 bases between them. Germline V gene sequence: CDR1 SGDLS, CDR2 YYNGEE. The length of the CDR3 is 13 residues. The CDR3 is CASSQEVSRGYTF. The CDR3 nucleotides read TGTGCCAGCAGCCAGGAGGTTTCTAGAGGCTACACCTTC.

The CDR3 reads CASSESPGAQDTQYF. CDR3 DNA sequence: TGTGCCAGCAGTGAATCCCCGGGGGCGCAGGATACGCAGTATTTT. The chain uses TRBV2 and TRBJ2-3; either TRBD1 or TRBD2 may supply D (6 bases each). Trimming stripped 2 bases from V and 6 bases from J, with 15 bases between. This CDR3 is built from 15 residues. CDR1 is SNHLY, CDR2 FYNNEI, per germline.

CDR3 bases: TGTGCCAGCAGGGTAACAGGGGGAACTGAAGCTTTCTTT. Its translation is CASRVTGGTEAFF. The V and J genes are TRBV6-1 and TRBJ1-1; 8 bases fit TRBD1. V shed 6 bases, J shed 5 bases, and the junction held 5 bases outside the gene matches. The CDR3 is 13 amino acids. The germline CDR1 and CDR2 sequences are MNHNS and SASEGT.

V is TRBV4-1 and J is TRBJ2-7; D is possibly TRBD1 (6 bases). CDR1 is MGHRA, CDR2 YSYEKL, per germline. The germline V and J ends were trimmed by 8 bases and 2 bases, with 22 bases remaining between them. The CDR3 is made up of 16 amino acids. The CDR3 reads CASRSDPAGDTYEQYF. CDR3 nucleotide sequence: TGCGCCAGCCGATCCGACCCAGCAGGGGATACCTACGAGCAGTACTTC.

The V and J genes are TRBV2 and TRBJ1-4; D gene uncertain. CDR1 and CDR2 from the germline V gene are SNHLY and FYNNEI. V was cut by 0 bases and J by 8 bases, with 10 bases left in between. The CDR3 is made up of 14 amino acids. For the CDR3, the DNA is TGTGCCAGCAGTGAAGCGGTTGTGGAGGAAAAACTGTTTTTT. The encoded protein is CASSEAVVEEKLFF. The variable domain in full, completed from reference TRBV2 and TRBJ1-4, reads EPEVTQTPSHQVTQMGQEVILRCVPISNHLYFYWYRQILGQKVEFLVSFYNNEISEKSEIFDDQFSVERPDGSNFTLKIRSTKLEDSAMYFCASSEAVVEEKLFFGSGTQLSVL.

The chain joins TRBV5-8 to TRBJ2-1; TRBD1 agrees at 9 bases. CDR3 length: 16 residues. The J segment lost 6 bases and the V segment lost 0 bases, leaving 7 bases of the junction unmatched. The germline CDR1 and CDR2 sequences are SGHTS and YDEGEE. The CDR3 is CASSLDTGQGTNEQFF. The CDR3, as DNA: TGTGCCAGCAGCTTGGATACGGGACAGGGAACCAATGAGCAGTTCTTC.